This note documents a single TCR beta chain sequence. The antigen remains undetermined. These data are taken from a study of PD-1 blockade in classical Hodgkin lymphoma. Study-wide points: Baseline TCR diversity was reportedly lower in newly diagnosed patients than in healthy donors. It was reported as lower still in relapsed/refractory patients.

Libraries were prepared by immunoSEQ multiplex PCR; TCRdb keeps only in-frame clonotypes and omits some of them. The table records approximately 19,000 clones, approximately 73% of them present only once. Regarding time point: cycle 4 day 1 (C4D1), after five to seven weeks of nivolumab. Every patient experienced relapse after autologous stem cell transplantation, and brentuximab vedotin exposure varied. The CDR3 loop spans 16 amino acids. The ends were cut back, 3 bases at V and 1 base at J, with 14 bases in the middle. Germline V gene lookup returns CDR1 ENHRY and CDR2 SYGVKD. The sample was peripheral blood mononuclear cells (PBMCs), taken before the fourth cycle of nivolumab. The sequence came from a human donor with classical Hodgkin lymphoma. This chain uses TRBV10-3 with TRBJ2-3; tentative D call: TRBD1 (5 bases). The DNA for the CDR3 is TGTGCCATCAGTGACCTTCCAGGGTGGGGCACAGATACGCAGTATTTT. It yields the protein CAISDLPGWGTDTQYF.